The rows below give T cell receptor beta chains drawn from one sample of a study of shared clonotypes between healthy human individuals. Data came from immunoSEQ multiplex PCR; TCRdb stores just in-frame clones and leaves some out. The sample has about 800,000 clones; just over 95% are singletons. Sequenced sample: naive CD8+ T cells sorted from blood. Source of these receptors: a man aged 25-45 years in good health. Each CDR3 is given with its conserved first and last residue.

j_call: TRBJ2-1
v_call: TRBV4-2
cdr3_length: 16
cdr3_aa: CASSRLAGESYNEQFF

j_call: TRBJ2-3
v_call: TRBV13
cdr3_length: 16
cdr3_aa: CASSSLVGANTDTQYF

j_call: TRBJ2-3
v_call: TRBV18
cdr3_length: 12
cdr3_aa: CASSPSADTQYF

j_call: TRBJ2-3
v_call: TRBV7-9
cdr3_length: 14
cdr3_aa: CASSLAVGADTQYF

j_call: TRBJ1-1
v_call: TRBV10-2
cdr3_length: 16
cdr3_aa: CASSTHLIQGRTEAFF

j_call: TRBJ1-2
v_call: TRBV27
cdr3_length: 14
cdr3_aa: CASSFFGSPHGYTF

j_call: TRBJ2-7
v_call: TRBV7-9
cdr3_length: 16
cdr3_aa: CASSALTGGANYEQYF

j_call: TRBJ2-1
v_call: TRBV14
cdr3_length: 13
cdr3_aa: CASSHWQGDEQFF

j_call: TRBJ2-1
v_call: TRBV18
cdr3_length: 14
cdr3_aa: CASSPSRQYNEQFF

j_call: TRBJ2-7
v_call: TRBV7-2
cdr3_length: 15
cdr3_aa: CASSPGVGHVYEQYF

j_call: TRBJ1-5
v_call: TRBV5-5
cdr3_length: 14
cdr3_aa: CASSLAGGHQPQHF

j_call: TRBJ2-1
v_call: TRBV13
cdr3_length: 16
cdr3_aa: CASSTSLAGVYNEQFF

j_call: TRBJ2-7
v_call: TRBV11-3
cdr3_length: 13
cdr3_aa: CASSLDNGYEQYF

j_call: TRBJ1-5
v_call: TRBV19
cdr3_length: 15
cdr3_aa: CASGRDRQFNQPQHF

j_call: TRBJ2-7
v_call: TRBV7-8
cdr3_length: 15
cdr3_aa: CASSWWREASYEQYF